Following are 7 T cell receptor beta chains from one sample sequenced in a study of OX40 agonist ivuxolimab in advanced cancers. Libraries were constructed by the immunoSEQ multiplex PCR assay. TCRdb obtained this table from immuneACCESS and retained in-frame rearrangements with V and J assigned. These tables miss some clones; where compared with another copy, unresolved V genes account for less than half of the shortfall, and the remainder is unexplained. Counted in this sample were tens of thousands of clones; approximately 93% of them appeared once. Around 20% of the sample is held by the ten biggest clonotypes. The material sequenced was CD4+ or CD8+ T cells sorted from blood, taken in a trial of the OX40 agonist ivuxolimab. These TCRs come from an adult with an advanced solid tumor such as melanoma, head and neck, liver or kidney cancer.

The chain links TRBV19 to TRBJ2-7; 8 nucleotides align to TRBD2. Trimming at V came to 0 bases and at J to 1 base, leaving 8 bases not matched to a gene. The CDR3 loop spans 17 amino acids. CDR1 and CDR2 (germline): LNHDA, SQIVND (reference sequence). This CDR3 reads CASSIDLETSASYEQYF. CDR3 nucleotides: TGTGCCAGTAGTATAGATCTAGAGACTAGCGCATCCTACGAGCAGTACTTC.

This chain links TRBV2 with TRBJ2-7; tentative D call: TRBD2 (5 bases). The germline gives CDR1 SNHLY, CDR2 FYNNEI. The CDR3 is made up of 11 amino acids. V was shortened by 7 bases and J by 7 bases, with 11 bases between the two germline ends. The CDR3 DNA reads TGTGCCAGCAACGACTCGGGGGAGCAGTACTTC. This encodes CASNDSGEQYF.

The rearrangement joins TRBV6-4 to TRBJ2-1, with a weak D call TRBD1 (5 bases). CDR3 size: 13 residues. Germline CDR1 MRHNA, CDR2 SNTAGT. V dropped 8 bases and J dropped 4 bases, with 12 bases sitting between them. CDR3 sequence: CASGLGRYNEQFF. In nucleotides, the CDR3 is TGTGCCAGCGGGTTGGGGCGATACAATGAGCAGTTCTTC.

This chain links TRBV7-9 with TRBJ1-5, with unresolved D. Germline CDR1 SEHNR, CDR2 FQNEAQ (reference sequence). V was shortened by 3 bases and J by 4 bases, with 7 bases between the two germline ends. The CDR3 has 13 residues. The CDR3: CASSFPGNQPQHF. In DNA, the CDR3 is TGTGCCAGCAGCTTTCCCGGGAATCAGCCCCAGCATTTT.

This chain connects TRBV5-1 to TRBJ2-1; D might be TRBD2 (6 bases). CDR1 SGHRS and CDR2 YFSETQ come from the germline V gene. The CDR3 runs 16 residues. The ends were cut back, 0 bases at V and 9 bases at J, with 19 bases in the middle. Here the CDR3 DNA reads TGCGCCAGCAGCTTGGAGTGGGATTTCCTTAGCGGTGAGCAGTTCTTC. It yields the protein CASSLEWDFLSGEQFF. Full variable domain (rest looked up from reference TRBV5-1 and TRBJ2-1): KAGVTQTPRYLIKTRGQQVTLSCSPISGHRSVSWYQQTPGQGLQFLFEYFSETQRNKGNFPGRFSGRQFSNSRSEMNVSTLELGDSALYLCASSLEWDFLSGEQFFGPGTRLTVL.

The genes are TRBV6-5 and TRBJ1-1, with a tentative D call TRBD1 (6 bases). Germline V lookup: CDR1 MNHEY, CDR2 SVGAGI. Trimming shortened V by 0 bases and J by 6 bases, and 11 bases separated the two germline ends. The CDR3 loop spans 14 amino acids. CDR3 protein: CASSYSSSGAEAFF. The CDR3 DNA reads TGTGCCAGCAGTTACTCGAGTTCAGGGGCTGAAGCTTTCTTT.

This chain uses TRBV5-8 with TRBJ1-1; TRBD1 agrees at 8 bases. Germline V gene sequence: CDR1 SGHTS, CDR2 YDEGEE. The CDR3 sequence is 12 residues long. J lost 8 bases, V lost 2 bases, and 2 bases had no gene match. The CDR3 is CASSFQGAEAFF. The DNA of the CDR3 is TGTGCCAGCAGCTTTCAGGGGGCGGAAGCTTTCTTT.